What follows are 22 T cell receptor beta chains derived from one specimen sequenced in a study of OX40 agonist ivuxolimab in advanced cancers. Data came from immunoSEQ multiplex PCR; TCRdb stores just in-frame clones and leaves some out. The table includes under 80,000 clones, approximately 89% detected once. Sample: CD4+ or CD8+ T cells sorted from blood, taken in a trial of the OX40 agonist ivuxolimab. The source of these receptors is an adult with an advanced solid tumor such as melanoma, head and neck, liver or kidney cancer.

This clone was detected once. This sequence joins TRBV19 and TRBJ1-5, with a possible D match to TRBD1 (5 bases). This CDR3 has 16 residues. Germline CDR1 and CDR2: LNHDA and SQIVND (reference sequence). V was pared by 8 bases and J by 0 bases, with 17 bases between. The CDR3 protein is CASFFGGPDSNQPQHF. In nucleotides, the CDR3 is TGTGCCAGTTTCTTTGGGGGACCAGATAGCAATCAGCCCCAGCATTTT.

The V call is TRBV27, the J call TRBJ2-5; D gene uncertain. CDR1 MNHEY and CDR2 SMNVEV come from the germline V gene (reference sequence). V was clipped by 6 bases and J by 2 bases, with 16 bases between them. This CDR3 is built from 15 residues. For the CDR3, the DNA is TGTGCCAGCAGCTCTCTGGATCGGCTACAAGAGACCCAGTACTTC. Its protein is CASSSLDRLQETQYF.

The chain is built from TRBV7-9 and TRBJ1-1; tentative D call: TRBD1 (5 bases). CDR3 length equals 16 residues. With 4 bases removed from V and 2 bases from J, the gap between germline ends came to 17 bases. Germline CDR1 SEHNR, CDR2 FQNEAQ (reference sequence). The CDR3 protein is CASSSPPGRTNTEAFF. The CDR3 DNA reads TGTGCCAGCAGCTCCCCTCCGGGACGGACTAACACTGAAGCTTTCTTT. The full variable domain, completed using reference TRBV7-9 and TRBJ1-1, is DTGVSQNPRHKITKRGQNVTFRCDPISEHNRLYWYRQTLGQGPEFLTYFQNEAQLEKSRLLSDRFSAERPKGSFSTLEIQRTEQGDSAMYLCASSSPPGRTNTEAFFGQGTRLTVV.

Note on this clone: Germline is not matched at one junction end, which may reflect a read error. The V call is TRBV20-1, the J call TRBJ2-1; D uncertain. Germline CDR1 DFQATT, CDR2 SNEGSKA (reference sequence). This CDR3 comprises 11 residues. The CDR3 bases are TGCAGTGCGCTGAGGACCTTAGAGCAATTCTTC. The encoded protein is CSALRTLEQFF.

This sequence joins TRBV11-3 and TRBJ2-2, with TRBD1 matching over 10 bases. The J segment lost 6 bases and the V segment lost 1 base, leaving 11 bases of the junction unmatched. The CDR3 is made up of 18 amino acids. Germline CDR1 is SGHNT and CDR2 is YENEEA. As DNA, the CDR3 is TGTGCCAGCAGCTTAGTCGTTTCGGGACAGGGGATATCCGGGGAGCTGTTTTTT. Protein product: CASSLVVSGQGISGELFF.

The chain joins TRBV19 to TRBJ2-7; tentatively, D is TRBD2 (6 bases). Trimming left V 4 bases short and J 7 bases short, with 20 bases between. The length of the CDR3 is 15 residues. CDR1 is LNHDA and CDR2 is SQIVND in the germline V gene (reference sequence). The CDR3 protein is CASSTRELPTDEQYF. CDR3 bases: TGTGCCAGTAGTACCCGGGAGCTCCCCACCGATGAGCAGTACTTC.

This clone has only one observation. The chain is built from TRBV19 and TRBJ2-2, with a possible D match to TRBD1 (5 bases). The germline CDR1 and CDR2 sequences are LNHDA and SQIVND (reference sequence). V was pared by 6 bases and J by 2 bases, with 10 bases between. This CDR3 spans 14 amino acids. CDR3 DNA: TGTGCCAGTAGAGGACAACTTAACACCGGGGAGCTGTTTTTT. Amino acid sequence: CASRGQLNTGELFF.

This rearrangement joins TRBV5-1 to TRBJ1-1; the D gene is possibly TRBD1 (5 bases). Germline assignment: CDR1 SGHRS and CDR2 YFSETQ. V was pared by 4 bases and J by 1 base, with 14 bases between. The length of the CDR3 is 15 residues. This CDR3 reads CASSPARTPNTEAFF. As DNA, the CDR3 is TGCGCCAGCAGCCCCGCCCGGACACCGAACACTGAAGCTTTCTTT. The complete variable domain, with remaining parts taken from reference TRBV5-1 and TRBJ1-1, reads KAGVTQTPRYLIKTRGQQVTLSCSPISGHRSVSWYQQTPGQGLQFLFEYFSETQRNKGNFPGRFSGRQFSNSRSEMNVSTLELGDSALYLCASSPARTPNTEAFFGQGTRLTVV.

The genes are TRBV28 and TRBJ1-2, with D unclear. Germline V gives CDR1 MDHEN, CDR2 SYDVKM. Trimming stripped 5 bases from V and 4 bases from J, with 17 bases between. This CDR3 is 15 amino acids long. Written as DNA, the CDR3 is TGTGCCAGCAGTATAGGCCGGGTCCAGTCCTATGGCTACACCTTC. Encoded protein: CASSIGRVQSYGYTF.

This clone has just one count. J is TRBJ2-7 and V is TRBV6-5; D unresolved. V lost 7 bases, J lost 4 bases, and 11 bases lay in between. Germline values: CDR1 MNHEY, CDR2 SVGAGI. The CDR3 covers 12 residues. CDR3 nucleotide sequence: TGTGCCAGCACCCAGACACGTTACGAGCAGTACTTC. Translating it yields CASTQTRYEQYF.

The V and J genes are TRBV10-3 and TRBJ1-6; a weak D match, TRBD1 (6 bases). The germline V gene encodes CDR1 ENHRY and CDR2 SYGVKD. V shed 10 bases and J shed 6 bases, with 16 bases lying between them. The CDR3 has 14 residues. The CDR3 protein is CASRRGGPNSPLHF. The CDR3 DNA is TGTGCCAGTCGTAGAGGGGGACCTAATTCACCCCTCCACTTT.

In its sample, this clone was seen once. The chain has TRBV9 and TRBJ2-1, with 9 bases matching TRBD1. The CDR3 is 14 residues long. Germline V gives CDR1 SGDLS, CDR2 YYNGEE. J lost 9 bases, V lost 4 bases, and 8 bases had no gene match. CDR3 protein: CASSPGTGLGEQFF. CDR3 DNA: TGTGCCAGCAGCCCCGGGACAGGGTTGGGTGAGCAGTTCTTC.

The chain combines TRBV27 with TRBJ2-7; possibly TRBD1 for D (6 bases). This CDR3 spans 14 amino acids. Per the germline V gene, CDR1 is MNHEY and CDR2 is SMNVEV (reference sequence). V dropped 4 bases and J dropped 2 bases, with 12 bases sitting between them. This chain's CDR3 is CASSYTGSTYEQYF. CDR3 DNA: TGTGCCAGCAGTTATACAGGGTCCACCTACGAGCAGTACTTC.

CDR3 protein: CAISVTENQPQHF. The CDR3 DNA reads as TGTGCCATCAGTGTGACAGAGAATCAGCCCCAGCATTTT. This chain joins TRBV10-3 and TRBJ1-5, with D possibly being TRBD1 (5 bases). The germline V gene has CDR1 ENHRY and CDR2 SYGVKD. The CDR3 runs 13 residues. Deletions cut 4 bases from V and 4 bases from J, with 8 bases between.

The gene calls are TRBV27 and TRBJ1-6; no firm D call. CDR1 MNHEY and CDR2 SMNVEV come from the germline V gene (reference sequence). Trimming stripped 0 bases from V and 7 bases from J, with 4 bases between. The CDR3 sequence is 13 residues long. The CDR3 region is CASSLSRNSPLHF. The CDR3 DNA follows: TGTGCCAGCAGTTTATCGCGGAATTCACCCCTCCACTTT.

This clone was seen a few times. This rearrangement joins TRBV10-1 to TRBJ2-1; D remains ambiguous. In germline, CDR1 is WNHNN, CDR2 SYGVQD (reference sequence). CDR3 length: 16 amino acids. Trimming pared 0 bases from V and 4 bases from J, leaving 13 bases between. The CDR3 region is CASSESISTSYNEQFF. CDR3 in DNA: TGCGCCAGCAGTGAGTCGATATCGACGTCTTACAATGAGCAGTTCTTC.

The chain has TRBV2 and TRBJ1-6; maybe TRBD1 (6 bases). This CDR3 region has 15 residues. V lost 6 bases and J 7 bases, leaving 16 bases between the germline ends. Germline CDR1 reads SNHLY; CDR2 reads FYNNEI. The CDR3 here is CASRAGVTGNSPLHF. In DNA form, the CDR3 reads TGTGCCAGCAGAGCAGGGGTAACAGGGAATTCACCCCTCCACTTT.

The V call is TRBV6-1, the J call TRBJ1-5, with unresolved D. Germline CDR1 is MNHNS and CDR2 is SASEGT. The CDR3 is 11 residues long. V lost 6 bases and J 10 bases, leaving 10 bases between the germline ends. The CDR3 nucleotides read TGTGCCAGCAGCCTGGGTGGCCCCCAGCATTTT. This translates into CASSLGGPQHF.

This clone came up a few times. The J gene is TRBJ2-5, the V gene TRBV7-2; 12 bases are shared with TRBD2. V lost 5 bases to trimming and J lost 5 bases; unmatched junction nucleotides: 9. There are 16 residues in the CDR3. Germline V gives CDR1 SGHTA, CDR2 FQGNSA. The CDR3: CASSPASGRAWETQYF. CDR3 nucleotide sequence: TGTGCCAGCAGCCCGGCTAGCGGGAGGGCCTGGGAGACCCAGTACTTC.

V and J are TRBV6-1 and TRBJ2-7; TRBD2 might be the D (6 bases). CDR1 is MNHNS, CDR2 SASEGT, per germline. The V and J ends lost 1 base and 0 bases respectively, with 10 bases between them. This CDR3 is built from 15 residues. This CDR3 is CASSEGRGSSYEQYF. The CDR3 nucleotides read TGTGCCAGCAGTGAAGGACGGGGGAGCTCCTACGAGCAGTACTTC.

The chain links TRBV5-6 to TRBJ2-7; the D gene is possibly TRBD1 (6 bases). The CDR3 is 14 amino acids. CDR1 is SGHDT and CDR2 is YYEEEE in the germline V gene. V lost 3 bases to trimming and J lost 0 bases, with 10 bases between them. The CDR3 protein is CASSYDRLSYEQYF. In DNA form, the CDR3 reads TGTGCCAGCAGCTACGACAGGCTCTCCTACGAGCAGTACTTC.

This chain uses TRBV5-6 with TRBJ1-2, with unresolved D. Germline assignment: CDR1 SGHDT and CDR2 YYEEEE. V lost 0 bases and J 0 bases, leaving 12 bases between the germline ends. The CDR3 extends over 16 amino acids. In DNA form, the CDR3 reads TGTGCCAGCAGCTTGGCAGGTGGGGATGCTAACTATGGCTACACCTTC. This translates into CASSLAGGDANYGYTF. The full variable domain, completed using reference TRBV5-6 and TRBJ1-2, is DAGVTQSPTHLIKTRGQQVTLRCSPKSGHDTVSWYQQALGQGPQFIFQYYEEEERQRGNFPDRFSGHQFPNYSSELNVNALLLGDSALYLCASSLAGGDANYGYTFGSGTRLTVV.